This T cell receptor beta chain was captured in a study of blood T cell repertoires in COVID-19. Overall study context: The United States, Italy and Spain were the sources of the acute and convalescent COVID-19 samples. Sources were T cells, B-cell-depleted T cells, or PBMCs; the material itself was cDNA or gDNA.

Original handling: Reference gene primer amplification in the assay estimated nucleated cell counts. Only in-frame clones appear in the TCRdb table, and some are missing; sequencing was by immunoSEQ multiplex PCR. D and trimming were read from the DNA, whereas the V and J calls and clone size are those reported in that table. The sample records 98,000 or so clones, roughly nine tenths being singletons. Germline loops: CDR1 MDHEN, CDR2 SYDVKM. Trimming at V came to 3 bases and at J to 2 bases, leaving 3 bases not matched to a gene. This CDR3 spans 15 amino acids. The source is a human donor in a cohort sampled during active COVID-19. This chain uses TRBV28 with TRBJ2-3; the match to TRBD2 covers 9 bases. The source material was peripheral blood. CDR3 loop: CASSLEREATDTQYF. CDR3 DNA: TGTGCCAGCAGTTTGGAGCGGGAGGCCACAGATACGCAGTATTTT.